Shown below are 20 T cell receptor beta chains from a single sample sequenced in a study of T-cell reconstitution after alpha-beta-depleted transplantation in children. Unique molecular identifiers were incorporated when the TCRbeta library was constructed. TCRdb redid the calling of the PCR reads with MiXCR, one entry per CDR3 protein. The sample gives around 210,000 distinct CDR3 sequences, 5.5% to 7% of which show up once; around 5% is in the top ten. Material: PBMCs, obtained before TCRalphabeta/CD19-depleted stem cell transplant. Receptor source: a boy under 10 years old with acute lymphoblastic leukemia, due to receive a stem cell transplant.

This clonotype was recorded a few times. This chain uses TRBV5-1 with TRBJ2-6, with D unclear. Germline assignment: CDR1 SGHRS and CDR2 YFSETQ. This CDR3 region has 16 residues. The ends were cut back, 1 base at V and 0 bases at J, with 8 bases in the middle. In DNA, the CDR3 is TGCGCCAGCAGCTTGTCTCCCTCCTCTGGGGCCAACGTCCTGACTTTC. Translated: CASSLSPSSGANVLTF.

This clonotype was counted ten times or more. The chain is built from TRBV6-5 and TRBJ1-2; 7 bases line up with TRBD1. Germline-derived CDR1 and CDR2 are MNHEY and SVGAGI. V shed 6 bases and J 13 bases; nucleotides not matched to a gene: 17. The CDR3 spans 14 residues. The CDR3 coding sequence is TGTGCCAGCAGACCGGGACAGAGAGGGAGGGGATCCACCTTC. Residues: CASRPGQRGRGSTF.

This clonotype was observed many times. The rearrangement joins TRBV20-1 to TRBJ2-3; 9 bases align to TRBD2. J gave up 0 bases and V 1 base, and 2 bases lay outside the gene matches. The CDR3 length is 15 residues. Germline V CDR1 and CDR2: DFQATT, SNEGSKA (reference sequence). CDR3 coding DNA: TGCAGTGCTAGAGTGCGGGAGGGGAGCACAGATACGCAGTATTTT. This translates into CSARVREGSTDTQYF.

In this sample, this clonotype turned up many times. The V call is TRBV21-1, the J call TRBJ2-5; the table gives TRBD2 as D, unverified against the DNA. TRBV21-1 counts as a pseudogene. This CDR3 contains 18 residues. The CDR3 loop is CASSKGISGGQRKETQYF. In DNA, the CDR3 is TGTGCCAGCAGCAAAGGAATCAGCGGGGGGCAACGAAAAGAGACCCAGTACTTC.

The genes are TRBV3-1 and TRBJ1-1; 10 bases match TRBD1. From germline, CDR1 is LGHDT and CDR2 YNNKEL (reference sequence). This CDR3 has 15 residues. With V trimmed by 4 bases and J by 1 base, 3 bases remained unmatched. CDR3 coding DNA: TGTGCCAGCAGCCTGGACAGGGGGTCGAACACTGAAGCTTTCTTT. Protein: CASSLDRGSNTEAFF.

The gene calls are TRBV10-2 and TRBJ1-1; perhaps TRBD1 as D (5 bases). From germline, CDR1 is WSHSY and CDR2 SAAADI. Trimming took 1 base from V and 3 from J, leaving 6 bases between them. This CDR3 spans 13 amino acids. This CDR3 reads CASSEFRDTEAFF. The DNA for the CDR3 is TGCGCCAGCAGTGAGTTCAGGGACACTGAAGCTTTCTTT.

This chain links TRBV7-8 with TRBJ2-2; TRBD1 matches 7 bases. J gave up 5 bases and V 5 bases, and 14 bases lay outside the gene matches. The CDR3 consists of 17 residues. Germline CDR1 and CDR2: SGHVS and FQNEAQ. The CDR3 coding sequence is TGTGCCAGCAGCCTGGGGGCCTCCAGGGGGTGGACCGGGGAGCTGTTTTTT. Encoded protein: CASSLGASRGWTGELFF.

The chain links TRBV2 to TRBJ2-1, with 9 positions matching TRBD2. In germline, CDR1 is SNHLY, CDR2 FYNNEI. V lost 6 bases and J lost 6; bases outside the gene matches: 9. The CDR3 is 15 residues long. CDR3 sequence reads: CASSPSGVGTNEQFF. The CDR3 DNA sequence: TGTGCCAGCAGCCCTAGCGGGGTGGGGACCAATGAGCAGTTCTTC.

This clonotype appeared a single time. A much larger clonotype is one base distant, so this may be a read error. The CDR3 DNA reads TGTGCCAGCAGCTCCAAGAGACTAGCGGGGAGCACAGATACGCGGTATTTT. Translating it yields CASSSKRLAGSTDTRYF. The genes are TRBV7-2 and TRBJ2-3; TRBD2 matches at 11 bases. CDR1 and CDR2 from the germline V gene are SGHTA and FQGNSA. This CDR3 spans 17 amino acids.

The V gene is TRBV7-2, the J gene TRBJ2-3; possible D gene TRBD2, 7 bases. V gave up 3 bases and J gave up 3 bases, with 13 bases separating them. CDR1 is SGHTA, CDR2 FQGNSA, per germline. There are 15 residues in the CDR3. CDR3 sequence: CASSFSGGHTDTQYF. CDR3 DNA sequence: TGTGCCAGCAGCTTTTCCGGGGGGCATACAGATACGCAGTATTTT.

This clonotype was detected ten times or more. The V and J genes are TRBV6-2 or TRBV6-3 and TRBJ1-1; D is undetermined. V lost 2 bases to trimming and J lost 0 bases, with 13 bases between them. This CDR3 has 16 residues. Germline CDR1 and CDR2: MNHEY and SVGEGT. CDR3 amino acids: CASSYRRSRMNTEAFF. CDR3 in DNA: TGTGCCAGCAGTTACAGGCGGAGTCGGATGAACACTGAAGCTTTCTTT.

This clonotype has ten or more counts. The chain uses TRBV7-2 and TRBJ2-3, with 8 positions matching TRBD2. This CDR3 spans 16 amino acids. V was pared by 1 base and J by 4 bases, with 7 bases of the junction left unmatched. CDR1 is SGHTA, CDR2 FQGNSA, per germline. The CDR3 nucleotides read TGTGCCAGCAGCTTAGTAGCGGGATATGCGGCAGATACGCAGTATTTT. This encodes CASSLVAGYAADTQYF.

This clonotype was detected many times. V and J are TRBV25-1 and TRBJ2-1, with D perhaps being TRBD1 or TRBD2 (6 bases each). CDR3 length: 14 residues. V was pared by 7 bases and J by 5 bases, with 15 bases between. Germline V lookup: CDR1 MGHDK, CDR2 SYGVNS. The CDR3 coding sequence is TGTGCCAGCACCGAGGGGGACTTCAACAATGAGCAGTTCTTC. As protein: CASTEGDFNNEQFF.

This clonotype appeared many times. The chain has TRBV6-4 and TRBJ2-7; D is perhaps TRBD1 or TRBD2 (6 bases each). V lost 8 bases and J 6 bases, leaving 23 bases between the germline ends. The CDR3 spans 15 residues. CDR1 and CDR2 (germline): MRHNA, SNTAGT. CDR3 loop: CASAIEGSGEAEQYF. The CDR3 DNA sequence: TGTGCCAGCGCGATAGAGGGGTCAGGGGAGGCCGAGCAGTACTTC.

This clonotype occurred many times. V gene TRBV12-3 or TRBV12-4 combines with J gene TRBJ2-1; D possibly corresponds to TRBD2 (5 bases). The CDR3 contains 14 residues. V shed 5 bases and J shed 0 bases, with 8 bases lying between them. Here the CDR3 DNA reads TGTGCCAGCAGTCACGACTACTCCTACAATGAGCAGTTCTTC. Translated, it gives CASSHDYSYNEQFF.

The chain links TRBV3-1 to TRBJ2-5, with 9 bases that match TRBD2. Trimming cost V 6 bases and J 4 bases; bases outside gene matches: 15. CDR1 is LGHDT and CDR2 is YNNKEL in the germline V gene (reference sequence). This CDR3 is 17 amino acids long. This CDR3 is CASRHPPLRGGRETQYF. The CDR3 DNA is TGTGCCAGCAGGCACCCCCCACTGCGGGGGGGGCGAGAGACCCAGTACTTC.

The chain has TRBV7-8 and TRBJ2-7; D remains ambiguous. The CDR3 is 13 amino acids. The V gene's germline CDR1 is SGHVS and CDR2 FQNEAQ. The V gene lost 3 bases and the J gene lost 4 bases, with 10 bases spanning the gap. Here the CDR3 reads CASSFDLRYEQYF. The CDR3 DNA reads TGTGCCAGCAGCTTTGATTTGCGATACGAGCAGTACTTC.

This chain links TRBV10-3 with TRBJ1-6; TRBD1 is a possible D gene (6 bases). The CDR3 runs 12 residues. Between the trimmed V and J ends, which lost 10 bases and 7 bases, there was a span of 11 bases. Germline V gene sequence: CDR1 ENHRY, CDR2 SYGVKD. The CDR3 loop reads CASQDSNSPLHF. The CDR3 DNA follows: TGTGCCAGTCAGGACAGCAATTCACCCCTCCACTTT.

This clonotype was counted only a few times. The chain employs TRBV20-1 and TRBJ1-2; tentative D call: TRBD1 (5 bases). V was cut by 0 bases and J by 2 bases, with 13 bases left in between. The CDR3 length is 15 residues. Germline loops: CDR1 DFQATT, CDR2 SNEGSKA (reference sequence). The CDR3 sequence is CSARDLVRDNYGYTF. CDR3 nucleotide sequence: TGCAGTGCTAGAGATCTCGTCAGGGACAACTATGGCTACACCTTC.

This clonotype was seen more than once but under ten times. This sequence joins TRBV12-3 or TRBV12-4 and TRBJ2-2; D gene unclear. The V and J ends lost 3 bases and 2 bases respectively, with 7 bases between them. The CDR3 spans 14 residues. In DNA form, the CDR3 reads TGTGCCAGCAGTTTTCAAGAAAACACCGGGGAGCTGTTTTTT. Protein product: CASSFQENTGELFF.